Each of the 20 T cell receptor beta chains below was sequenced from the same sample in a study of neurological immune-mediated disorders. In TCRdb, the 5' RACE reads were re-called with MiXCR into one record per CDR3 protein. This table holds 55,000 to 70,000 distinct CDR3 sequences, approximately 5.3% found once. The sequenced sample consisted of PBMCs. Source of these receptors: a human donor with multiple sclerosis. The donor label of this sample is uncertain.

This clonotype was detected many times. This chain connects TRBV5-1 to TRBJ1-5, with TRBD1 identical over 7 bases. V gave up 5 bases and J gave up 0 bases; unmatched junction bases: 5. CDR1 and CDR2 (germline): SGHRS, YFSETQ. CDR3 length equals 15 residues. The CDR3 protein is CASRRDSNSNQPQHF. CDR3 bases: TGCGCCAGCAGGAGGGACAGCAATAGCAATCAGCCCCAGCATTTT.

This clonotype was seen ten or more times. The rearrangement links TRBV7-2 to TRBJ2-1; D might be TRBD2 (5 bases). The CDR3 consists of 13 residues. With 5 bases removed from V and 9 bases from J, the gap between germline ends came to 14 bases. Looked up from germline, CDR1 is SGHTA and CDR2 is FQGNSA. CDR3 in amino acids: CASSTSTAGEQFF. The DNA of the CDR3 is TGTGCCAGCAGCACAAGTACTGCGGGTGAGCAGTTCTTC. The entire variable domain, with the rest obtained from reference TRBV7-2 and TRBJ2-1, is as follows: GAGVSQSPSNKVTEKGKDVELRCDPISGHTALYWYRQSLGQGLEFLIYFQGNSAPDKSGLPSDRFSAERTGGSVSTLTIQRTQQEDSAVYLCASSTSTAGEQFFGPGTRLTVL.

This clonotype was seen at least ten times. The chain recombines TRBV20-1 with TRBJ1-1, with unresolved D. CDR1 is DFQATT and CDR2 is SNEGSKA in the germline V gene (reference sequence). The germline V and J ends were trimmed by 7 bases and 3 bases, with 18 bases remaining between them. The CDR3 runs 14 residues. In nucleotides, the CDR3 is TGCAGTGTCGGGGAATTAGGTCGGGACACTGAAGCTTTCTTT. This encodes CSVGELGRDTEAFF.

This clonotype was picked up a small number of times. The CDR3 sequence: CASSQGTAYNSPLHF. In nucleotides, the CDR3 is TGCGCCAGCAGCCAGGGGACTGCCTATAATTCACCCCTCCACTTT. The J gene is TRBJ1-6, the V gene TRBV4-1, with D possibly being TRBD1 (5 bases). The germline gives CDR1 MGHRA, CDR2 YSYEKL. The V end lost 3 bases, the J end lost 2 bases, and 8 bases lay between the germline ends. The CDR3 contains 15 residues.

This clonotype was recorded at least ten times. This chain joins TRBV6-5 and TRBJ1-4; D not resolved. CDR3 length: 15 amino acids. V lost 2 bases to trimming and J lost 0 bases, with 7 bases between them. Germline V CDR1 and CDR2: MNHEY, SVGAGI. The CDR3 coding sequence is TGTGCCAGCAGTTACAGGATCTCAACTAATGAAAAACTGTTTTTT. This sequence encodes CASSYRISTNEKLFF.

There are many counts of this clonotype. V is TRBV20-1 and J is TRBJ2-3; D perhaps matches TRBD2 (5 bases). Trimming removed 6 bases at V and 4 bases at J, with 20 bases between. Germline V gene data show CDR1 as DFQATT and CDR2 as SNEGSKA (reference sequence). This CDR3 is built from 15 residues. CDR3: CSAPSTGSNADTQYF. DNA for the CDR3: TGCAGTGCCCCTTCGACGGGGAGTAACGCAGATACGCAGTATTTT.

This clonotype was detected many times. The V and J genes are TRBV5-4 and TRBJ2-1; 7 bases agree with TRBD2. The CDR3 covers 14 residues. Looked up from germline, CDR1 is SGHNT and CDR2 is YYREEE (reference sequence). J gave up 4 bases and V 0 bases, and 1 base lay outside the gene matches. This chain's CDR3 is CASSLVGGYNEQFF. Written as DNA, the CDR3 is TGTGCCAGCAGCTTGGTCGGGGGGTACAATGAGCAGTTCTTC.

This clonotype was recorded at least ten times. The rearrangement joins TRBV5-1 to TRBJ2-2; the match to TRBD1 covers 7 bases. The CDR3 is 14 residues long. The V gene end was trimmed by 3 bases and the J gene end by 7 bases; junction bases not matched to a gene: 6. Germline V gene data show CDR1 as SGHRS and CDR2 as YFSETQ. The CDR3 DNA is TGCGCCAGCAGCTCGACAGGGTCCGGCGGGGAGCTGTTTTTT. Amino acids: CASSSTGSGGELFF. The full variable domain, in which reference TRBV5-1 and TRBJ2-2 provide the parts outside the CDR3, is KAGVTQTPRYLIKTRGQQVTLSCSPISGHRSVSWYQQTPGQGLQFLFEYFSETQRNKGNFPGRFSGRQFSNSRSEMNVSTLELGDSALYLCASSSTGSGGELFFGEGSRLTVL.

The J gene is TRBJ2-3, the V gene TRBV18; 8 bases map to TRBD2. This CDR3 has 16 residues. CDR1 and CDR2 from the germline V gene are KGHSH and LQKENI. With 1 base clipped from V and 3 bases from J, the junction kept 6 bases outside the gene matches. This CDR3 is CASSPLGGGGTDTQYF. Here the CDR3 DNA reads TGTGCCAGCTCACCACTTGGAGGCGGGGGGACAGATACGCAGTATTTT.

The CDR3 DNA reads TGCAGTGCTTTGCTAGCGGCGCAGTTCTTC. This codes for CSALLAAQFF. The chain uses TRBV20-1 and TRBJ2-1; 7 bases agree with TRBD2. The length of the CDR3 is 10 residues. Trimming at V came to 5 bases and at J to 12 bases, leaving 4 bases not matched to a gene. Germline V CDR1 and CDR2: DFQATT, SNEGSKA (reference sequence).

This clonotype has a count of ten or more. The rearrangement uses TRBV18 and TRBJ1-2, with D unclear. V was shortened by 6 bases and J by 6 bases, with 8 bases between the two germline ends. This CDR3 has 11 residues. Looked up from germline, CDR1 is KGHSH and CDR2 is LQKENI. In DNA, the CDR3 is TGTGCCAGCTCCCCGGGTGATGGCTACACCTTC. As protein: CASSPGDGYTF.

There are many counts of this clonotype. This chain connects TRBV7-3 to TRBJ2-1; 11 bases fit TRBD2. The V gene's germline CDR1 is SGHTA and CDR2 FQGTGA. The CDR3 totals 16 residues. With 5 bases clipped from V and 7 bases from J, the junction kept 10 bases outside the gene matches. The CDR3 protein is CASSELAGGRLNEQFF. CDR3 coding DNA: TGTGCCAGCAGCGAATTAGCGGGGGGGCGCTTGAATGAGCAGTTCTTC.

This clonotype was detected many times. The chain combines TRBV5-1 with TRBJ2-7; 9 nucleotides agree with TRBD1. Germline CDR1 is SGHRS and CDR2 is YFSETQ. V lost 2 bases to trimming and J lost 0 bases; unmatched junction nucleotides: 3. The CDR3 has 15 residues. CDR3: CASSFTGGSSYEQYF. The CDR3, as DNA: TGCGCCAGCAGCTTTACAGGGGGCAGCTCCTACGAGCAGTACTTC.

This clonotype was seen ten or more times. The chain uses TRBV18 and TRBJ2-1; D may be TRBD1 or TRBD2 (5 bases each). This CDR3 has 15 amino acids. The germline V gene encodes CDR1 KGHSH and CDR2 LQKENI. V lost 6 bases and J lost 7, with 19 bases in between. This CDR3 reads CASSALGDDWNEQFF. CDR3 nucleotide sequence: TGTGCCAGCTCCGCATTGGGGGACGATTGGAATGAGCAGTTCTTC.

This clonotype was counted many times. The chain has TRBV12-3 or TRBV12-4 and TRBJ1-1; the match to TRBD1 covers 10 bases. The CDR3 loop spans 17 amino acids. V was clipped by 7 bases and J by 1 base; unmatched bases: 12. The CDR3 spells CASTYKPGTGENTEAFF. CDR3 coding DNA: TGTGCCAGCACTTATAAACCGGGGACAGGGGAGAACACTGAAGCTTTCTTT.

This clonotype has at least ten counts. The chain is built from TRBV29-1 and TRBJ2-7; TRBD1 might be the D (5 bases). Germline CDR1 and CDR2: SQVTM and ANQGSEA. This CDR3 comprises 12 residues. Trimming removed 4 bases at V and 0 bases at J, with 7 bases between. CDR3 sequence: CSVGTSSYEQYF. CDR3 DNA sequence: TGCAGCGTTGGGACAAGCTCCTACGAGCAGTACTTC.

This clonotype was seen at least ten times. The chain has TRBV7-3 and TRBJ1-2; D is unresolved. The CDR3 runs to 16 residues. V dropped 2 bases and J dropped 4 bases, with 17 bases sitting between them. CDR1 and CDR2 from the germline V gene are SGHTA and FQGTGA. CDR3 amino acids: CASSLLGGGPIYGYTF. In DNA form, the CDR3 reads TGTGCCAGCAGCTTATTAGGTGGTGGACCGATCTATGGCTACACCTTC. Full variable domain (rest looked up from reference TRBV7-3 and TRBJ1-2): GAGVSQTPSNKVTEKGKYVELRCDPISGHTALYWYRQSLGQGPEFLIYFQGTGAADDSGLPNDRFFAVRPEGSVSTLKIQRTERGDSAVYLCASSLLGGGPIYGYTFGSGTRLTVV.

This clonotype was detected many times. The chain joins TRBV12-3 or TRBV12-4 to TRBJ2-7, with TRBD2 identical over 7 bases. J lost 0 bases, V lost 6 bases, and 5 bases had no gene match. The CDR3 has 14 amino acids. The CDR3 coding sequence is TGTGCCAGCAGAGCCCGGGACTACTCCTACGAGCAGTACTTC. Its protein product is CASRARDYSYEQYF.

This clonotype occurred many times. The J gene is TRBJ2-1, the V gene TRBV11-2, with a possible D match to TRBD1 (5 bases). Germline CDR1 and CDR2: SGHAT and FQNNGV. The CDR3 is 13 residues long. Between the trimmed V and J ends, which lost 6 bases and 4 bases, there was a span of 10 bases. Written as DNA, the CDR3 is TGTGCCAGCAGTCCCGGACATTACAATGAGCAGTTCTTC. This translates into CASSPGHYNEQFF.

The genes are TRBV5-1 and TRBJ2-3; D is perhaps TRBD1 or TRBD2 (5 bases each). There are 15 residues in the CDR3. Germline loops: CDR1 SGHRS, CDR2 YFSETQ. The V and J ends lost 7 bases and 0 bases respectively, with 15 bases between them. The CDR3 region is CASPDRGKSTDTQYF. The CDR3 bases are TGCGCCAGCCCGGACCGGGGCAAGAGCACAGATACGCAGTATTTT.